The T cell receptor (beta chain) described here comes from a study of spatial heterogeneity in lung cancer. Turning to the study itself: A consistent excess of beta-chain over alpha-chain sequences was detected.

The time point denotes: sample taken at primary tumor resection. Without sorting, whole RNA was sequenced from tumor, nontumor lung or frozen PBMC. Samples came from approximately 65 TRACERx patients with untreated early-stage lung cancer. Carried by each TCR cDNA molecule was a unique molecular identifier. TCRdb called the 5' RACE reads again in MiXCR, with one record for every CDR3 protein. The repertoire has about 53,000 distinct CDR3 sequences, over 5.5% of them found once; the top ten carry roughly 3%. This clonotype was seen more than once but under ten times. Its antigen is undetermined. The germline V gene encodes CDR1 DFQATT and CDR2 SNEGSKA (reference sequence). The ends were cut back, 1 base at V and 5 bases at J, with 9 bases in the middle. This CDR3 is 12 amino acids long. The study's findings and limits: Ubiquitous expanded tumor TCRs showed up in blood more at resection than follow-up.

This TCR was recovered from a female donor with early-stage non-small cell lung cancer. Sequenced here: PBMCs, sampled at surgery. The rearrangement links TRBV20-1 to TRBJ2-7; D is uncertain. CDR3 in DNA: TGCAGTGCTAGAGGGGCTGGGGACGAGCAGTACTTC. It specifies CSARGAGDEQYF.